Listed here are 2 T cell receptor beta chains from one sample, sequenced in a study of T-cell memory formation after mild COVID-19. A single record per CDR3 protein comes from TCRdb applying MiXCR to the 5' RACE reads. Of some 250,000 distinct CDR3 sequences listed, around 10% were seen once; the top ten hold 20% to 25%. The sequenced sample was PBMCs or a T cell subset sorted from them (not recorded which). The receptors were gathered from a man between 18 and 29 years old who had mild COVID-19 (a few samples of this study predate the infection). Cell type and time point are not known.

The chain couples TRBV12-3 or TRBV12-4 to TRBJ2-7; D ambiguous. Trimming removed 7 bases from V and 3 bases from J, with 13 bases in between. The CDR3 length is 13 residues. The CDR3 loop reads CASTLDNYYEQYV. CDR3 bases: TGTGCCAGCACCCTAGACAACTACTACGAGCAGTACGTC.

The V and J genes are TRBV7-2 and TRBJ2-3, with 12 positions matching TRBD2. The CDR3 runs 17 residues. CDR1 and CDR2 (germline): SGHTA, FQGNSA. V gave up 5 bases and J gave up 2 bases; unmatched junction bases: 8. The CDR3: CASSTRLAGEPTDTQYF. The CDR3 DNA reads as TGTGCCAGCAGCACGAGACTAGCGGGGGAACCCACAGATACGCAGTATTTT.